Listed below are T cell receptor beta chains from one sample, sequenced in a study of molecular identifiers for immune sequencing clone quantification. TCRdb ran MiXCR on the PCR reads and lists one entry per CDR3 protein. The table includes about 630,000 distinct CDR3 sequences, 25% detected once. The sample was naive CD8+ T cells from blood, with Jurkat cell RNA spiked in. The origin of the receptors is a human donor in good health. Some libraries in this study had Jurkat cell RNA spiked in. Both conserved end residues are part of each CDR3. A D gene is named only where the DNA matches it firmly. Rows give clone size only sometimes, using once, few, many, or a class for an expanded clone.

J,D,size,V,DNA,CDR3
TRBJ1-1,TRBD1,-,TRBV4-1,TGCGCCAGCAGCCCAGGGACAGGGACGAACACTGAAGCTTTCTTT,CASSPGTGTNTEAFF
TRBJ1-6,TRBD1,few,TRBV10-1,TGCGCCAGAAAAAACCCGGGACAGCCTCAAAATTCACCCCTCCACTTT,CARKNPGQPQNSPLHF
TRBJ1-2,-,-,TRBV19,TGTGCCAGTAGTATAGTTCCGAGGACGGATGGCTACACCTTC,CASSIVPRTDGYTF
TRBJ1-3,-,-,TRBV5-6,TGTGCCAGCAGCTTGTCTATCGGCTCTGGAAACACCATATATTTT,CASSLSIGSGNTIYF
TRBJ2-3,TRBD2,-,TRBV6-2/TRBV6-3,TGTGCCAGCAGTCCTGTAGCGGGGGGGCCGGTAGATACGCAGTATTTT,CASSPVAGGPVDTQYF
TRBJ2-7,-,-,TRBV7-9,TGTGCCAGCAGCGGTGAGGCCACCTACGAGCAGTACTTC,CASSGEATYEQYF
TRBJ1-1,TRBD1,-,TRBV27,TGTGCCAGCAGCTCGGGACAGGGCCGCACTGAAGCTTTCTTT,CASSSGQGRTEAFF
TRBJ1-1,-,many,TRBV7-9,TGTGCCAGCAGTCCCGGTTCTACTGAAGCTTTCTTT,CASSPGSTEAFF
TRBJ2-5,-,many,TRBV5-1,TGCGCCAGCAGCTTAGGAGATTGGGGGAACCAAGAGACCCAGTACTTC,CASSLGDWGNQETQYF
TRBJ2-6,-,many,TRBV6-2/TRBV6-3,TGTGCCAGCAGTAAACCAGACTCTGGGGCCAACGTCCTGACTTTC,CASSKPDSGANVLTF
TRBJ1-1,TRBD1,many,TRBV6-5,TGTGCCAGCCGACCGGGACAGTGGAGTATGAACACTGAAGCTTTCTTT,CASRPGQWSMNTEAFF
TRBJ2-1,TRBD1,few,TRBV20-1,TGCAGTGCTAGAGATTTCCCGGGACAGGGTTTGGGGAATGAGCAGTTCTTC,CSARDFPGQGLGNEQFF
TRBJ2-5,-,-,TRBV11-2,TGTGCCCGCCGCCGGCCCGGGGGCCCGCCCCAGTACTTC,CARRRPGGPPQYF